Sequencing of this TCR beta chain was carried out in a study of vaccination and CD4 T cells after COVID-19. This clonotype came up once. Its antigen remains unidentified. Sequencing of the DNA from cultured CD4+ T cells was carried out with the Oncomine TCR Beta short-read assay. TCRdb called the PCR reads again in MiXCR, with one record for every CDR3 protein. Of about 8,000 distinct CDR3 sequences in the sample, 50% were seen once. General study points: Relatively small numbers of convalescent patients were studied, with no early post-infection timepoints included. Spike mono-reactivity applied to 304 of 307 vaccine-specific clones detected in convalescent patients. Convalescent patients had a median around 87% of reactive clones appearing only post-vaccination.

Noted treatment: roughly ten-day PBMC culture with coronavirus spike peptide pools or control peptides (ViraFEST assay). After expanding antigen-specific T cells with peptide pools, ViraFEST sequenced their TCRs. V shed 6 bases and J shed 4 bases, with 12 bases lying between them. CDR1 is MNHNS and CDR2 is SASEGT in the germline V gene. This CDR3 is 13 amino acids long. The chain links TRBV6-1 to TRBJ1-2; D may be TRBD1 (5 bases). This clonotype originated in a human donor who had recovered from COVID-19. Sequences were obtained from CD4+ T cells from blood, cultured in vitro. CDR3 loop: CASRPGRSYGYTF. The DNA for the CDR3 is TGTGCCAGCAGACCGGGACGGAGCTATGGCTACACCTTC.